This T cell receptor beta chain was recovered during a study of cytomegalovirus exposure and HLA in healthy donors. Overall study results and limits: Per published reports, the classifier diagnosed cytomegalovirus status with high specificity and sensitivity. Across all donors, roughly uniform sequencing depth was an assumption of the presence/absence analyses. Of the V segments, some could not be distinguished, including TRBV6-2 and TRBV6-3, and were excluded.

In the PCR, 60 Vbeta and 13 Jbeta primers were used. TCRdb's copy holds only in-frame clones and misses some; the assay was immunoSEQ multiplex PCR. The sample data list about 140,000 clones. V shed 6 bases and J shed 5 bases, with 21 bases lying between them. The CDR3 sequence is 16 residues long. The germline V gene has CDR1 MNHNY and CDR2 SVGAGI (reference sequence). Of note for this clone: Its target is unknown.

This clonotype was obtained from a woman younger than 35 in good health and CMV-seronegative. This chain joins TRBV6-6 and TRBJ2-3; no definite D call. The specimen sequenced was PBMCs. The CDR3, as DNA: TGTGCCAGCAGACACCCCCCAGCCCGGGTTGAAGATACGCAGTATTTT. Translation: CASRHPPARVEDTQYF.